This entry features one T cell receptor beta chain sequence. Its antigen is currently unknown. This sample is part of a study of cytomegalovirus exposure and HLA in healthy donors. Study-level points and caveats: Presence/absence analyses assumed roughly uniform sequencing depth across donors, which may not hold. With later analysis, a missense DCLRE1C variant became linked to TCR beta V- and J-gene trimming. In a later analysis, around 18,000 TCR beta sequences were associated with HLA alleles at 0.05 false discovery rate.

Germline values: CDR1 SGDLS, CDR2 YYNGEE. The V segment lost 0 bases and the J segment 5 bases; nucleotides outside the gene matches: 1. The CDR3 runs 13 residues. PCR amplification relied on 60 Vbeta primers (plus 13 Jbeta primers). Assay: immunoSEQ multiplex PCR; the TCRdb copy retains only in-frame clones and omits some. The sample contains about 130,000 clones, 70% to 85% of which appear only once. Sequencing used PBMCs. The V call is TRBV9, the J call TRBJ2-5; TRBD1 matches at 7 bases. This receptor was taken from a woman in her sixties in good health and CMV-seropositive. DNA of the CDR3: TGTGCCAGCAGCGTAGAACAGGGGGAGACCCAGTACTTC. Translating it yields CASSVEQGETQYF.